The 24 T cell receptor beta chains in this list originate from one sample, sequenced in a study of T-cell memory formation after mild COVID-19. TCRdb re-called the 5' RACE reads with MiXCR, one entry per CDR3 protein. Of 180,000 or so distinct CDR3 sequences listed, 11% are singletons. The sample taken for sequencing was PBMCs or a T cell subset sorted from them (not recorded which). These receptors all come from a man aged 18-30 years who had mild COVID-19 (a few samples of this study predate the infection). Cell type and time point are not known.

This clonotype showed up just a few times. The chain joins TRBV10-3 to TRBJ1-5, with TRBD1 as a possible D gene (5 bases). Germline V gene data show CDR1 as ENHRY and CDR2 as SYGVKD. The germline V and J ends were trimmed by 10 bases and 5 bases, with 21 bases remaining between them. This CDR3 is 15 amino acids long. Here the CDR3 DNA reads TGTGCCAGCAACCCCCGGCAGGGAGGGGATCAGCCCCAGCATTTT. Amino acids: CASNPRQGGDQPQHF.

This clonotype has just a few counts. This chain connects TRBV9 to TRBJ2-3; possible D gene TRBD2, 6 bases. V shed 0 bases and J shed 0 bases, with 11 bases lying between them. The germline gives CDR1 SGDLS, CDR2 YYNGEE. The CDR3 totals 16 residues. The CDR3 nucleotides are TGTGCCAGCAGCGTAGTTGGGCGGGGAAGCACAGATACGCAGTATTTT. Residues: CASSVVGRGSTDTQYF.

This clonotype was seen at least ten times. This chain links TRBV5-1 with TRBJ1-1; D ambiguous. V was pared by 2 bases and J by 3 bases, with 14 bases between. CDR1 and CDR2 from the germline V gene are SGHRS and YFSETQ. The CDR3 sequence is 15 residues long. The CDR3 DNA follows: TGCGCCAGCAGCTTCGAGAGTGACGGCTACACTGAAGCTTTCTTT. It is translated as CASSFESDGYTEAFF.

The rearrangement joins TRBV6-6 to TRBJ1-4; D is perhaps TRBD1 (5 bases). There are 16 residues in the CDR3. The V gene's germline CDR1 is MNHNY and CDR2 SVGAGI (reference sequence). V lost 0 bases and J 3 bases, leaving 11 bases between the germline ends. CDR3 nucleotides: TGTGCCAGCAGTTACTCTGGGACGGACTCTAATGAAAAACTGTTTTTT. Protein sequence: CASSYSGTDSNEKLFF.

The rearrangement links TRBV4-3 to TRBJ2-7; D possibly uses TRBD1 or TRBD2 (5 bases each). There are 15 residues in the CDR3. V lost 4 bases, J lost 2 bases, and 15 bases lay in between. Germline values: CDR1 LGHNA, CDR2 YSLEER. For the CDR3, the DNA is TGCGCCAGCAGCCCACTCGGGGCAGCGACCTACGAGCAGTACTTC. Amino acids: CASSPLGAATYEQYF.

The rearrangement joins TRBV9 to TRBJ2-2; perhaps D is TRBD1 or TRBD2 (6 bases each). Trimming took 4 bases from V and 4 from J, leaving 11 bases between them. The CDR3 length is 14 residues. CDR1 and CDR2 (germline): SGDLS, YYNGEE. The chain's CDR3 is CASSPRGPTGELFF. The DNA of the CDR3 is TGTGCCAGCAGCCCCCGGGGGCCCACCGGGGAGCTGTTTTTT. Full variable domain (rest looked up from reference TRBV9 and TRBJ2-2): DSGVTQTPKHLITATGQRVTLRCSPRSGDLSVYWYQQSLDQGLQFLIQYYNGEERAKGNILERFSAQQFPDLHSELNLSSLELGDSALYFCASSPRGPTGELFFGEGSRLTVL.

This clonotype was recorded at least ten times. This chain joins TRBV7-3 and TRBJ2-7; TRBD1 agrees at 10 bases. The V gene end was trimmed by 8 bases and the J gene end by 4 bases; junction bases not matched to a gene: 5. Germline V gene sequence: CDR1 SGHTA, CDR2 FQGTGA. The CDR3 runs to 13 residues. The CDR3, as DNA: TGTGCCAGCTCCGGGACAGGGGAGTACGAGCAGTACTTC. Its translation: CASSGTGEYEQYF.

The table lists this clonotype with a few counts. The chain couples TRBV7-9 to TRBJ2-7; possibly TRBD2 for D (5 bases). V gave up 2 bases and J gave up 6 bases, with 11 bases separating them. The CDR3 extends over 13 amino acids. Germline V gene sequence: CDR1 SEHNR, CDR2 FQNEAQ (reference sequence). The CDR3 nucleotides read TGTGCCAGCAGCTTAAACGGGGTAGGCGAGCAGTACGTC. Its protein is CASSLNGVGEQYV.

The rearrangement joins TRBV6-5 to TRBJ1-5, with D possibly matching TRBD1 (6 bases). Germline lookup yields CDR1 MNHEY and CDR2 SVGAGI. The V and J ends lost 2 bases and 0 bases respectively, with 8 bases between them. CDR3 length: 15 amino acids. The CDR3 loop reads CASSYGQYSNQPQHF. In DNA, the CDR3 is TGTGCCAGCAGTTACGGACAGTATAGCAATCAGCCCCAGCATTTT.

This clonotype has only a few counts. This chain connects TRBV27 to TRBJ1-1; maybe TRBD1 (5 bases). The CDR3 loop spans 14 amino acids. CDR1 and CDR2 from the germline V gene are MNHEY and SMNVEV (reference sequence). V dropped 1 base and J dropped 4 bases, with 10 bases sitting between them. CDR3 residues: CASSLFGGTTEAFF. The CDR3 DNA follows: TGTGCCAGCAGTTTATTCGGAGGGACCACTGAAGCTTTCTTT.

This clonotype was picked up a small number of times. The rearrangement uses TRBV10-3 and TRBJ2-7; perhaps TRBD1 as D (6 bases). This CDR3 spans 14 amino acids. CDR1 and CDR2 (germline): ENHRY, SYGVKD. With 7 bases removed from V and 1 base from J, the gap between germline ends came to 14 bases. The CDR3 DNA is TGTGCCATCAAAACAGGGTGGTTATCCTACGAGCAGTACTTC. It specifies CAIKTGWLSYEQYF.

This clonotype was seen many times. The chain employs TRBV5-1 and TRBJ2-3; D is possibly TRBD1 (5 bases). The length of the CDR3 is 14 residues. Germline V gene sequence: CDR1 SGHRS, CDR2 YFSETQ. V was cut by 0 bases and J by 2 bases, with 7 bases left in between. The DNA of the CDR3 is TGCGCCAGCAGCTTGGTGGACACCACAGATACGCAGTATTTT. Translated: CASSLVDTTDTQYF.

At least ten counts were recorded for this clonotype. The CDR3 DNA sequence: TGTGCCAGCAGTTACGTGGTTGGGTCCTACAATGAGCAGTTCTTC. This translates into CASSYVVGSYNEQFF. The V and J genes are TRBV6-5 and TRBJ2-1; D is ambiguous. V lost 2 bases, J lost 1 base, and 9 bases lay in between. Germline-derived CDR1 and CDR2 are MNHEY and SVGAGI. The CDR3 is 15 amino acids.

This clonotype was counted many times. This rearrangement joins TRBV12-3 or TRBV12-4 to TRBJ2-7, with TRBD2 identical over 7 bases. V was pared by 3 bases and J by 7 bases, with 6 bases of the junction left unmatched. CDR3 length: 13 amino acids. The CDR3 sequence: CASSFVPGGEQYF. CDR3 DNA: TGTGCCAGCAGTTTTGTCCCCGGGGGGGAGCAGTACTTC.

This clonotype was seen a few times. The chain recombines TRBV11-3 with TRBJ2-5; the D call may be TRBD1 or TRBD2 (5 bases each). CDR3 length equals 14 residues. The V end was cut by 4 bases, the J end by 5 bases, with 14 bases between. Per the germline V gene, CDR1 is SGHNT and CDR2 is YENEEA. The CDR3 bases are TGTGCCAGCAGCTCCCTAGGGGACCTTGAGACCCAGTACTTC. Its protein product is CASSSLGDLETQYF.

This clonotype was seen more than once but under ten times. The CDR3 DNA reads TGTGCCAGCAGCTCGACTAGCGGGGCACCCACAGATACGCAGTATTTT. Protein: CASSSTSGAPTDTQYF. The gene calls are TRBV7-2 and TRBJ2-3; TRBD2 agrees at 11 bases. Trimming at V came to 4 bases and at J to 2 bases, leaving 5 bases not matched to a gene. CDR1 SGHTA and CDR2 FQGNSA come from the germline V gene. This CDR3 has 16 residues.

This chain connects TRBV21-1 to TRBJ1-2. TRBV21-1 is a pseudogene locus. The CDR3 has 12 residues. The CDR3 coding sequence is TGTGCCAGTAAAACAGTGGCCTATGGCTACACCTTC. It yields the protein CASKTVAYGYTF.

This clonotype has more than one count but fewer than ten. The gene calls are TRBV7-2 and TRBJ2-3; 11 bases are shared with TRBD2. Germline V lookup: CDR1 SGHTA, CDR2 FQGNSA. The CDR3 contains 16 residues. With 5 bases clipped from V and 6 bases from J, the junction kept 10 bases outside the gene matches. CDR3 coding DNA: TGTGCCAGCAGCCAGCGGAAGACTAGCGGGGTGGATACGCAGTATTTT. Protein sequence: CASSQRKTSGVDTQYF.

This clonotype was counted many times. The chain employs TRBV6-2 or TRBV6-3 and TRBJ2-7, with D possibly TRBD2 on 6 matching bases. The V gene lost 0 bases and the J gene lost 7 bases, with 16 bases spanning the gap. This CDR3 is 15 amino acids long. Looked up from germline, CDR1 is MNHEY and CDR2 is SVGEGT. Here the CDR3 DNA reads TGTGCCAGCAGTTACTCTACCGTTCGCCGGGGGGAGCAGTACTTC. Amino acids: CASSYSTVRRGEQYF.

This clonotype was counted many times. The CDR3 region has the DNA TGCGCCAGCAGCTTGAGAGGTGATAATGAAAAACTGTTTTTT. Translation gives CASSLRGDNEKLFF. V and J are TRBV5-1 and TRBJ1-4; D remains unclear. Trimming shortened V by 1 base and J by 4 bases, and 8 bases separated the two germline ends. CDR3 length: 14 residues. Germline loops: CDR1 SGHRS, CDR2 YFSETQ.

This CDR3 reads CASSWGTGGGEQFF. CDR3 coding DNA: TGTGCCAGCAGCTGGGGGACTGGAGGTGGTGAGCAGTTCTTC. The chain uses TRBV7-9 and TRBJ2-1, with a tentative D call TRBD2 (6 bases). Looked up from germline, CDR1 is SEHNR and CDR2 is FQNEAQ (reference sequence). V gave up 4 bases and J gave up 9 bases, with 16 bases separating them. CDR3 size: 14 residues. Looking up the rest from reference TRBV7-9 and TRBJ2-1 gives the full variable domain: DTGVSQNPRHKITKRGQNVTFRCDPISEHNRLYWYRQTLGQGPEFLTYFQNEAQLEKSRLLSDRFSAERPKGSFSTLEIQRTEQGDSAMYLCASSWGTGGGEQFFGPGTRLTVL.

The chain uses TRBV2 and TRBJ2-7; D is unresolved. Germline CDR1 is SNHLY and CDR2 is FYNNEI. The CDR3 is made up of 15 amino acids. V lost 6 bases, J lost 2 bases, and 17 bases lay in between. CDR3 nucleotides: TGTGCCAGCAGGGTTCGAGGTGGACCTGCCTACGAGCAGTACTTC. It yields the protein CASRVRGGPAYEQYF. Full variable domain (remainder filled in from reference TRBV2 and TRBJ2-7): EPEVTQTPSHQVTQMGQEVILRCVPISNHLYFYWYRQILGQKVEFLVSFYNNEISEKSEIFDDQFSVERPDGSNFTLKIRSTKLEDSAMYFCASRVRGGPAYEQYFGPGTRLTVT.

In its sample, this clonotype was seen a few times. The CDR3, as DNA: TGTGCCAGCAGTACCGGCAGGGACAGCAATCAGCCCCAGCATTTT. Its protein product is CASSTGRDSNQPQHF. The chain couples TRBV27 to TRBJ1-5; possibly TRBD1 for D (5 bases). V lost 5 bases and J 1 base, leaving 12 bases between the germline ends. The CDR3 sequence is 15 residues long. The V gene's germline CDR1 is MNHEY and CDR2 SMNVEV (reference sequence).

V gene TRBV5-6 combines with J gene TRBJ1-5; D is perhaps TRBD1 (5 bases). The CDR3 sequence is 16 residues long. V dropped 4 bases and J dropped 3 bases, with 17 bases sitting between them. CDR1 and CDR2 (germline): SGHDT, YYEEEE. In nucleotides, the CDR3 is TGTGCCAGCAGCACGGGACCCATGGATGACAATCAGCCCCAGCATTTT. Its protein is CASSTGPMDDNQPQHF. The full variable domain, rest sourced from reference TRBV5-6 and TRBJ1-5, is DAGVTQSPTHLIKTRGQQVTLRCSPKSGHDTVSWYQQALGQGPQFIFQYYEEEERQRGNFPDRFSGHQFPNYSSELNVNALLLGDSALYLCASSTGPMDDNQPQHFGDGTRLSIL.